The rows below give T cell receptor beta chains drawn from one sample of a study of cytomegalovirus exposure and HLA in healthy donors. The table came from immunoSEQ multiplex PCR; TCRdb's copy has only in-frame clones and leaves some out. Of over 50,000 clones listed, 70% to 85% were seen once; the top ten hold around 1.8%. The sample was PBMCs. These receptors all come from a man aged 40-49 years in good health and CMV-seronegative. Each CDR3 is given with its conserved first and last residue. Fields, in order: clone size, J gene, D gene, V gene, CDR3 DNA, CDR3 protein. The D gene is left open where the match is weak. Expanded clones are given a class, and other clones once, few, many or no size at all.

size: -; J: TRBJ2-5; D: -; V: TRBV9; DNA: TGTGCCAGCAGCCAGGGGGGACTAGAAGGGCAAGAGACCCAGTACTTC; CDR3: CASSQGGLEGQETQYF
size: -; J: TRBJ2-7; D: TRBD2; V: TRBV9; DNA: TGTGCCAGCAGCCCAGGACCGACTAGCGGGGGTGACGAGCAGTACTTC; CDR3: CASSPGPTSGGDEQYF
size: -; J: TRBJ1-1; D: -; V: TRBV5-1; DNA: TGCGCCAGCAGCTTGGACGGTAGCCCGAACACTGAAGCTTTCTTT; CDR3: CASSLDGSPNTEAFF
size: -; J: TRBJ1-4; D: TRBD1; V: TRBV19; DNA: TGTGCCAGTAGTGCTTTCCGGGACAGAGGCGAAAAACTGTTTTTT; CDR3: CASSAFRDRGEKLFF
size: -; J: TRBJ1-1; D: -; V: TRBV14; DNA: TGTGCCAGCAGTAAAGAGCTCGTACCGAACACTGAAGCTTTCTTT; CDR3: CASSKELVPNTEAFF
size: -; J: TRBJ1-5; D: -; V: TRBV11-2; DNA: TGTGCCAGCAGCTTTGGGACACAGAATCAGCCCCAGCATTTT; CDR3: CASSFGTQNQPQHF
size: -; J: TRBJ2-3; D: -; V: TRBV7-9; DNA: TGTGCCAGCAGCGCCGGGCGGGGGCGCACAGATACGCAGTATTTT; CDR3: CASSAGRGRTDTQYF
size: -; J: TRBJ1-2; D: -; V: TRBV19; DNA: TGTGCCAGTAGGCCAGCCGGGGGTAACTATGGCTACACCTTC; CDR3: CASRPAGGNYGYTF
size: -; J: TRBJ2-3; D: -; V: TRBV19; DNA: TGTGCCAGTAGTACTCGCCTCAACACCCTCACAGATACGCAGTATTTT; CDR3: CASSTRLNTLTDTQYF
size: few; J: TRBJ1-4; D: -; V: TRBV19; DNA: TGTGCCAGTAGTCCCCAGGGGAATGAAAAACTGTTTTTT; CDR3: CASSPQGNEKLFF
size: -; J: TRBJ2-1; D: TRBD1; V: TRBV5-4; DNA: TGTGCCAGCAGCTCGGGACAGATTCCCTACAATGAGCAGTTCTTC; CDR3: CASSSGQIPYNEQFF
size: -; J: TRBJ2-7; D: TRBD2; V: TRBV14; DNA: TGTGCCAGCAGCCAAGGGTGGGGACTACAATCCTACGAGCAGTACTTC; CDR3: CASSQGWGLQSYEQYF
size: -; J: TRBJ1-1; D: -; V: TRBV4-2; DNA: TGTGCCAGCAGCCAACCGCCCCGGGGTGGGACTGAAGCTTTCTTT; CDR3: CASSQPPRGGTEAFF
size: -; J: TRBJ1-1; D: TRBD1; V: TRBV6-5; DNA: TGTGCCAGCTGTACAGGGGAGAGGACTGAAGCTTTCTTT; CDR3: CASCTGERTEAFF
size: -; J: TRBJ2-7; D: TRBD1; V: TRBV27; DNA: TGTGCCAGCAGACCCATTATCCTCTCCGGGACAGTCCTCGAGCAGTACTTC; CDR3: CASRPIILSGTVLEQYF
size: -; J: TRBJ1-2; D: -; V: TRBV9; DNA: TGTGCCAGCAGCGTAGCCAGTACAGCTAACTATGGCTACACCTTC; CDR3: CASSVASTANYGYTF
size: -; J: TRBJ2-3; D: -; V: TRBV13; DNA: TGTGCCCAATCCCGGGGGAGAACAGATACGCAGTATTTT; CDR3: CAQSRGRTDTQYF
size: -; J: TRBJ2-2; D: -; V: TRBV11-3; DNA: TGTGCCAGCAGCTTTCGTGGTCTTGGGGGGACGACCGGGGAGCTGTTTTTT; CDR3: CASSFRGLGGTTGELFF
size: -; J: TRBJ2-2; D: -; V: TRBV19; DNA: TGTGCCGGTCAAGCGCCCGGGGAGCTGTTTTTT; CDR3: CAGQAPGELFF
size: -; J: TRBJ2-1; D: -; V: TRBV18; DNA: TGTGCCAGCTCGCCATTACAGAGCTCCTACAATGAGCAGTTCTTC; CDR3: CASSPLQSSYNEQFF
size: -; J: TRBJ1-2; D: -; V: TRBV7-2; DNA: TGTGCCAGCAGCCCAGAAACAGGGATCAGTGGCTACACCTTC; CDR3: CASSPETGISGYTF
size: -; J: TRBJ1-4; D: -; V: TRBV7-8; DNA: TGTGCCAGCAGCTTATTGCGGACAGCCGAAAAACTGTTTTTT; CDR3: CASSLLRTAEKLFF
size: -; J: TRBJ1-2; D: -; V: TRBV2; DNA: TGTGCCAGCAGTAGGGACTTTAGTGGCTACACCTTC; CDR3: CASSRDFSGYTF
size: once; J: TRBJ1-4; D: TRBD1; V: TRBV5-4; DNA: TGTGCCAGCAGCATGTCGACAGGGGAGGGTGAAAAACTGTTTTTT; CDR3: CASSMSTGEGEKLFF
size: -; J: TRBJ1-2; D: TRBD1; V: TRBV30; DNA: TGTGCCTGGACAGGGGGCATCAGCGGCTACACCTTC; CDR3: CAWTGGISGYTF
size: -; J: TRBJ1-2; D: -; V: TRBV5-1; DNA: TGCGCCAGCAGCCAGGACACCGGCGGGGGTGGCTACACCTTC; CDR3: CASSQDTGGGGYTF
size: -; J: TRBJ1-1; D: TRBD1; V: TRBV6-6; DNA: TGTGCCAGCAGGACAGGGGGCACTGAAGCTTTCTTT; CDR3: CASRTGGTEAFF
size: -; J: TRBJ2-5; D: TRBD2; V: TRBV10-2; DNA: TGCGCCAGCAGCTTAGCGGGGGGACAGCAAGAGACCCAGTACTTC; CDR3: CASSLAGGQQETQYF
size: -; J: TRBJ2-3; D: TRBD2; V: TRBV7-2; DNA: TGTGCCAGCAGCCGTCTAGCGGGGATCACAGATACGCAGTATTTT; CDR3: CASSRLAGITDTQYF
size: -; J: TRBJ2-2; D: -; V: TRBV15; DNA: TGTGCCACCAGCAGAGATTGGGCCGGTTATACCGGGGAGCTGTTTTTT; CDR3: CATSRDWAGYTGELFF
size: -; J: TRBJ1-4; D: -; V: TRBV27; DNA: TGTGCCAGCAGTTACGGGATAAGACAGGCTAGGGGGACTAATGAAAAACTGTTTTTT; CDR3: CASSYGIRQARGTNEKLFF
size: -; J: TRBJ2-3; D: TRBD2; V: TRBV4-3; DNA: TGCGCCAGCAGCCAAGATTGGCAGCGGGGGACCACAGATACGCAGTATTTT; CDR3: CASSQDWQRGTTDTQYF
size: once; J: TRBJ2-1; D: TRBD2; V: TRBV11-3; DNA: TGTGCCAGCAGCTTAGCAGGCGGGGGAAGGTCCTACAATGAGCAGTTCTTC; CDR3: CASSLAGGGRSYNEQFF
size: -; J: TRBJ1-2; D: -; V: TRBV19; DNA: TGTGCCAGTAGCTTGGCAGACTATGGCTACACCTTC; CDR3: CASSLADYGYTF
size: -; J: TRBJ2-2; D: -; V: TRBV25-1; DNA: TGTGCCAGCAGTGCCGGTGCACAGGGACCCGGGGAGCTGTTTTTT; CDR3: CASSAGAQGPGELFF
size: -; J: TRBJ2-2; D: TRBD1; V: TRBV9; DNA: TGTGCCAGCAGCCCCCGAGGGGGCGCGAACACCGGGGAGCTGTTTTTT; CDR3: CASSPRGGANTGELFF
size: -; J: TRBJ1-5; D: -; V: TRBV7-6; DNA: TGTGCCAGCAGCCCGACAGTCAATCAGCCCCAGCATTTT; CDR3: CASSPTVNQPQHF
size: -; J: TRBJ1-1; D: -; V: TRBV19; DNA: TGTGCCAGTAGGCCGAACGGGAACACTGAAGCTTTCTTT; CDR3: CASRPNGNTEAFF
size: few; J: TRBJ1-5; D: -; V: TRBV5-1; DNA: TGCGCCAGCAGCTCAGGGGAAAGCAATCAGCCCCAGCATTTT; CDR3: CASSSGESNQPQHF
size: -; J: TRBJ2-7; D: TRBD1; V: TRBV5-1; DNA: TGCGCCAGCAGCCCCGGACAGGGCCGTTACGAGCAGTACTTC; CDR3: CASSPGQGRYEQYF
size: -; J: TRBJ2-1; D: TRBD2; V: TRBV19; DNA: TGTGCCAGTAGTATTCTGGCGGGGGGATACACCTACAATGAGCAGTTCTTC; CDR3: CASSILAGGYTYNEQFF
size: few; J: TRBJ1-2; D: TRBD1; V: TRBV6-1; DNA: TGTGCCAGCAGTGAATTTGGGACAGGGGCGCCGTATTATGGCTACACCTTC; CDR3: CASSEFGTGAPYYGYTF
size: -; J: TRBJ1-2; D: TRBD1; V: TRBV25-1; DNA: TGTGCCAGCAGTGTGGGACAGGGAAACTATGGCTACACCTTC; CDR3: CASSVGQGNYGYTF
size: -; J: TRBJ1-4; D: TRBD1; V: TRBV30; DNA: TGTGCCTGGAGCAAACAGGGGTTCGGTGAAAAACTGTTTTTT; CDR3: CAWSKQGFGEKLFF
size: once; J: TRBJ1-1; D: -; V: TRBV11-2; DNA: TGTGCCAGCAGCCCACGGACAGATAACACTGAAGCTTTCTTT; CDR3: CASSPRTDNTEAFF
size: -; J: TRBJ1-4; D: -; V: TRBV5-4; DNA: TGTGCCAGCAGCAAATCAGGGTCGACTAATGAAAAACTGTTTTTT; CDR3: CASSKSGSTNEKLFF
size: -; J: TRBJ2-7; D: -; V: TRBV7-8; DNA: TGTGCCAGCAGCCCACACGCCGGAGGGCCGAGTTCCTACGAGCAGTACTTC; CDR3: CASSPHAGGPSSYEQYF
size: -; J: TRBJ2-1; D: TRBD2; V: TRBV2; DNA: TGTGCCAGCAGTGGAGCCAAGCGGCTAGCGGGGGACAATGAGCAGTTCTTC; CDR3: CASSGAKRLAGDNEQFF
size: -; J: TRBJ2-4; D: -; V: TRBV29-1; DNA: TGCAGCGTGACTCAGGGTATAGCCAAAAACATTCAGTACTTC; CDR3: CSVTQGIAKNIQYF
size: -; J: TRBJ1-1; D: -; V: TRBV29-1; DNA: TGCAGCGTTGAGACCAGGCTGAACACTGAAGCTTTCTTT; CDR3: CSVETRLNTEAFF
size: -; J: TRBJ2-5; D: TRBD2; V: TRBV6-5; DNA: TGTGCCAGCAGTCCCAGCGGGGTAGAGACCCAGTACTTC; CDR3: CASSPSGVETQYF